These 29 T cell receptor beta chains were all obtained from the same sample, sequenced in a study. MiXCR, run by TCRdb on the 5' RACE reads, gives a single entry per CDR3 protein. The table records about 23,000 distinct CDR3 sequences, 30% of them present only once. Source material: tumor-infiltrating naive CD4+ T cells sorted from the breast tumor. The subset was: naive CD4+ T cells, CD4+CD45RA+CD25-. The receptor set was obtained from a female donor with breast cancer.

This clonotype showed up just a few times. The chain links TRBV6-1 to TRBJ2-5; D is possibly TRBD1 (6 bases). V gave up 6 bases and J gave up 1 base, with 9 bases separating them. The CDR3 is made up of 13 amino acids. Germline lookup yields CDR1 MNHNS and CDR2 SASEGT. CDR3 coding DNA: TGTGCCAGCAGACGACAGGTCCAAGAGACCCAGTACTTC. Amino acid sequence: CASRRQVQETQYF.

The genes are TRBV20-1 and TRBJ1-5; TRBD1 agrees at 9 bases. Unmatched junction bases numbered 10, after V lost 2 bases and J lost 2 bases. Germline lookup yields CDR1 DFQATT and CDR2 SNEGSKA (reference sequence). The CDR3 extends over 17 amino acids. The CDR3 nucleotides are TGCAGTGCTAGATACCGGGACAGGGTTGGGGGCAATCAGCCCCAGCATTTT. This translates into CSARYRDRVGGNQPQHF.

This clonotype was picked up a small number of times. Here the CDR3 DNA reads TGTGCCAGTAGTTGGACAGTCGCTTCCAATCAGCCCCAGCATTTT. This codes for CASSWTVASNQPQHF. V is TRBV19 and J is TRBJ1-5; the D gene is possibly TRBD1 (6 bases). CDR3 length: 15 amino acids. V dropped 5 bases and J dropped 3 bases, with 14 bases sitting between them. Germline V CDR1 and CDR2: LNHDA, SQIVND (reference sequence).

In its sample, this clonotype ranks as medium-sized. V and J are TRBV29-1 and TRBJ1-2, with a tentative D call TRBD1 (6 bases). The CDR3 runs to 14 residues. Germline CDR1 reads SQVTM; CDR2 reads ANQGSEA. The germline V and J ends were trimmed by 3 bases and 4 bases, with 15 bases remaining between them. The DNA for the CDR3 is TGCAGCGTTGACCGCGCCAGGGGAGGCTATGGCTACACCTTC. This translates into CSVDRARGGYGYTF.

Regarding this clonotype: A much larger clone lies one base from this, so it may be a read error. The rearrangement links TRBV12-3 or TRBV12-4 to TRBJ1-5, with TRBD1 matching 8 bases. J was trimmed by 5 bases and V by 4 bases; bases with no gene match: 7. The CDR3 has 15 amino acids. CDR3 DNA: TGTGCCAGCAGTTCCGGACAGGGCCCTTATCAGCCCCAGCATTTT. Amino acid sequence: CASSSGQGPYQPQHF.

The J gene is TRBJ2-3, the V gene TRBV5-1; unclear D gene. Germline CDR1 and CDR2: SGHRS and YFSETQ. CDR3 length: 15 residues. V lost 2 bases and J 11 bases, leaving 21 bases between the germline ends. The CDR3 DNA reads TGCGCCAGCAGCTTTTCCGGAGACGGCACGAATGAGCAGTATTTT. This translates into CASSFSGDGTNEQYF. The full variable domain, completed using reference TRBV5-1 and TRBJ2-3, is KAGVTQTPRYLIKTRGQQVTLSCSPISGHRSVSWYQQTPGQGLQFLFEYFSETQRNKGNFPGRFSGRQFSNSRSEMNVSTLELGDSALYLCASSFSGDGTNEQYFGPGTRLTVL.

This clonotype was found many times. This chain joins TRBV7-9 and TRBJ2-5; D might be TRBD2 (5 bases). CDR1 is SEHNR, CDR2 FQNEAQ, per germline (reference sequence). Between the trimmed V and J ends, which lost 5 bases and 4 bases, there was a span of 8 bases. The CDR3 loop spans 12 amino acids. CDR3 DNA sequence: TGTGCCAGCAGCCCGGGGTTAGAGACCCAGTACTTC. Protein product: CASSPGLETQYF. Using reference TRBV7-9 and TRBJ2-5 for the parts outside the CDR3, the full variable domain is DTGVSQNPRHKITKRGQNVTFRCDPISEHNRLYWYRQTLGQGPEFLTYFQNEAQLEKSRLLSDRFSAERPKGSFSTLEIQRTEQGDSAMYLCASSPGLETQYFGPGTRLLVL.

This chain joins TRBV5-1 and TRBJ2-1; D is uncertain. The CDR3 runs 17 residues. Germline V gene sequence: CDR1 SGHRS, CDR2 YFSETQ. V lost 4 bases, J lost 8 bases, and 25 bases lay in between. In nucleotides, the CDR3 is TGCGCCAGCAGCCCTACAGTGGGTACTGGTGGTGTGGATGAGCAGTTCTTC. Its protein product is CASSPTVGTGGVDEQFF.

This clonotype is labeled as medium-sized. The chain carries TRBV19 and TRBJ1-1, with D possibly TRBD1 on 5 matching bases. The V end was cut by 3 bases, the J end by 0 bases, with 11 bases between. The CDR3 runs 15 residues. Looked up from germline, CDR1 is LNHDA and CDR2 is SQIVND (reference sequence). The CDR3 spells CASSIGGPMNTEAFF. In DNA form, the CDR3 reads TGTGCCAGTAGTATCGGGGGACCAATGAACACTGAAGCTTTCTTT.

Remarks on this clonotype: Given the absence of the conserved phenylalanine or tryptophan at the CDR3 end, a read error is likely. The J gene is TRBJ1-5, the V gene TRBV12-3 or TRBV12-4, with 10 bases lining up with TRBD1. The CDR3 contains 15 residues. J lost 6 bases, V lost 6 bases, and 8 bases had no gene match. The CDR3 DNA follows: TGTGCCAGCAGCCCAAAGGGACAGGGGAGTCAGCCCCAGCATTCT. It yields the protein CASSPKGQGSQPQHS.

The chain has TRBV29-1 and TRBJ2-1; unclear D gene. The CDR3 contains 15 residues. V was shortened by 1 base and J by 0 bases, with 10 bases between the two germline ends. Per the germline V gene, CDR1 is SQVTM and CDR2 is ANQGSEA. CDR3 nucleotides: TGCAGCGTTGAAGCGGTCCCAAGCTCCTACAATGAGCAGTTCTTC. It is translated as CSVEAVPSSYNEQFF.

This clonotype was found a few times. A much bigger clone sits one base away, suggesting this may be a read error. The chain links TRBV20-1 to TRBJ2-7; D remains unclear. The CDR3 is 12 amino acids. The ends were cut back, 5 bases at V and 2 bases at J, with 10 bases in the middle. CDR1 is DFQATT and CDR2 is SNEGSKA in the germline V gene (reference sequence). The CDR3 sequence: CSAFTWAYEQYF. CDR3 bases: TGCAGTGCTTTTACATGGGCCTACGAGCAGTACTTC.

For this clonotype: A read error is possible here, since a much larger clone lies one base away. The chain combines TRBV5-1 with TRBJ1-6; perhaps TRBD1 as D (5 bases). From germline, CDR1 is SGHRS and CDR2 YFSETQ. Trimming cost V 2 bases and J 9 bases, with 15 bases left between them. The CDR3 runs 15 residues. The CDR3 is CASSLSAGNISPLHF. CDR3 DNA sequence: TGCGCCAGCAGCTTATCAGCAGGGAACATTTCACCCCTCCACTTT.

The J gene is TRBJ2-1, the V gene TRBV20-1; D is ambiguous. The CDR3 totals 11 residues. Germline V gives CDR1 DFQATT, CDR2 SNEGSKA (reference sequence). CDR3 nucleotides: TGCACGGCCAAGATTTACAACGTGCAGTTCTTC. Translating it yields CTAKIYNVQFF.

By share, this clonotype counts as medium-sized (0.01 to 0.1%). The chain recombines TRBV20-1 with TRBJ1-2, with no clear D. Germline CDR1 DFQATT, CDR2 SNEGSKA (reference sequence). There are 11 residues in the CDR3. V was shortened by 2 bases and J by 4 bases, with 5 bases between the two germline ends. CDR3 region: CSARQAYGYTF. CDR3 DNA sequence: TGCAGTGCTAGACAGGCCTATGGCTACACCTTC.

The CDR3: CATSYGLDYNEQFF. CDR3 bases: TGTGCCACCAGCTATGGACTAGACTACAATGAGCAGTTCTTC. The V and J genes are TRBV15 and TRBJ2-1; 7 bases are a match to TRBD2. This CDR3 has 14 amino acids. Germline V lookup: CDR1 LNHNV, CDR2 YYDKDF (reference sequence). The V gene end was trimmed by 5 bases and the J gene end by 3 bases; junction bases not matched to a gene: 4.

Concerning this clonotype itself: Germline and junction disagree at one end, which may indicate a read error. The rearrangement joins TRBV5-1 to TRBJ2-1; D is undetermined. Germline assignment: CDR1 SGHRS and CDR2 YFSETQ. This CDR3 is 13 amino acids long. The CDR3 coding sequence is TGCGCCAGCAGCCTAACCCCCCCCAATGAGCTGTTCTTC. This translates into CASSLTPPNELFF.

This clonotype appeared a few times. Sequence at one end of the junction differs from germline and may be a read error. The chain uses TRBV5-5 and TRBJ1-2; a possible D gene is TRBD1 (5 bases). The CDR3 contains 12 residues. Germline values: CDR1 SGHKS, CDR2 YYEKEE (reference sequence). CDR3 DNA sequence: TGTGCCAGCAGCGAAGGGGTTGTGGTTGGGTCCTTC. Protein sequence: CASSEGVVVGSF.

The chain links TRBV20-1 to TRBJ1-5; perhaps TRBD1 as D (5 bases). The V end was cut by 1 base, the J end by 6 bases, with 13 bases between. The CDR3 has 14 residues. The V gene's germline CDR1 is DFQATT and CDR2 SNEGSKA (reference sequence). The CDR3 protein is CSARVGQGSQPQHF. The DNA of the CDR3 is TGCAGTGCTAGAGTTGGGCAGGGAAGTCAGCCCCAGCATTTT.

Comment on this clonotype: With a much larger clone just one base away, this may be a read error. The rearrangement links TRBV12-3 or TRBV12-4 to TRBJ1-1, with a weak D call TRBD1 (5 bases). The V end was cut by 6 bases, the J end by 6 bases, with 20 bases between. This CDR3 is built from 15 residues. The CDR3 is CASSPANRSLSEAFF. The CDR3, as DNA: TGTGCCAGCAGCCCTGCGAACAGGTCCCTTTCTGAAGCTTTCTTT.

As concerns this clonotype: Given a much more abundant clone one base away, this may be a read error. The V and J genes are TRBV2 and TRBJ2-7, with 7 bases identical to TRBD1. The CDR3 has 15 amino acids. Germline CDR1 and CDR2: SNHLY and FYNNEI. CDR3 coding DNA: TGTGCCTGCAGTGAACGGACAGGTAGCTCCTACGAGCAGTACTTC. This gives the protein CACSERTGSSYEQYF.

This clonotype occurred many times. The chain combines TRBV15 with TRBJ1-3, with a weak D call TRBD1 (6 bases). The CDR3 runs 15 residues. V lost 4 bases and J 3 bases, leaving 13 bases between the germline ends. The germline V gene has CDR1 LNHNV and CDR2 YYDKDF (reference sequence). The CDR3 spells CATSIPGTIGNTIYF. Here the CDR3 DNA reads TGTGCCACCAGCATCCCCGGGACAATTGGAAACACCATATATTTT.

In its sample, this clonotype was seen a few times. This chain connects TRBV20-1 to TRBJ2-3, with D possibly being TRBD1 (6 bases). V lost 2 bases to trimming and J lost 1 base, with 16 bases between them. The germline gives CDR1 DFQATT, CDR2 SNEGSKA (reference sequence). The CDR3 contains 16 residues. CDR3 nucleotide sequence: TGCAGTGCTAGAACCCTTTGGGGGCATGGCACAGATACGCAGTATTTT. This translates into CSARTLWGHGTDTQYF.

The chain carries TRBV20-1 and TRBJ1-6; TRBD1 might be the D (5 bases). The CDR3 consists of 14 residues. The V gene's germline CDR1 is DFQATT and CDR2 SNEGSKA (reference sequence). Deletions cut 5 bases from V and 10 bases from J, with 18 bases between. The CDR3 nucleotides are TGCAGTGCTCCTGGAGGGCACGGGGGATCACCCCTCCACTTT. As protein: CSAPGGHGGSPLHF.

On this clonotype: A much bigger clone sits one base away, suggesting this may be a read error. V usage is TRBV3-1 and J usage is TRBJ2-2, with 8 bases aligning to TRBD2. In germline, CDR1 is LGHDT, CDR2 YNNKEL (reference sequence). Trimming at V came to 4 bases and at J to 8 bases, leaving 9 bases not matched to a gene. This CDR3 is built from 15 residues. The CDR3 protein is CASSPRLAITGELFF. The CDR3 DNA reads as TGTGCCAGCAGCCCACGACTAGCGATAACAGGGGAGCTGTTTTTT.

On this clonotype: A much larger clone sits a single nucleotide away, making a read error possible. The chain joins TRBV20-1 to TRBJ2-7; 7 bases align to TRBD1. The CDR3 spans 13 residues. With 6 bases clipped from V and 3 bases from J, the junction kept 8 bases outside the gene matches. The germline V gene encodes CDR1 DFQATT and CDR2 SNEGSKA (reference sequence). The CDR3 bases are TGCAGTGCCCCGAGGGGGCAGGGCTACGAGCAGTACTTC. Residues: CSAPRGQGYEQYF.

This clonotype was seen ten or more times. This chain links TRBV5-1 with TRBJ2-5, with D perhaps matching TRBD1 or TRBD2 (6 bases each). The CDR3 contains 15 residues. V lost 0 bases, J lost 2 bases, and 11 bases lay in between. Per germline, CDR1 SGHRS and CDR2 YFSETQ. The CDR3 DNA follows: TGCGCCAGCAGCTTGGAGAGGGGGGTACAAGAGACCCAGTACTTC. It specifies CASSLERGVQETQYF.

The chain links TRBV6-5 to TRBJ1-1; D gene uncertain. CDR1 is MNHEY, CDR2 SVGAGI, per germline. CDR3 length equals 13 residues. V shed 5 bases and J shed 1 base, with 8 bases lying between them. The CDR3 loop is CASSRITNTEAFF. For the CDR3, the DNA is TGTGCCAGCAGTAGGATTACGAACACTGAAGCTTTCTTT.

This clonotype was counted at least ten times. The V and J genes are TRBV15 and TRBJ1-1, with a possible D match to TRBD1 (5 bases). The V and J ends lost 1 base and 1 base respectively, with 16 bases between them. Germline CDR1 reads LNHNV; CDR2 reads YYDKDF (reference sequence). The CDR3 is made up of 17 amino acids. CDR3 in amino acids: CATSRVRTLTANTEAFF. Written as DNA, the CDR3 is TGTGCCACCAGCAGAGTACGGACACTGACGGCGAACACTGAAGCTTTCTTT. The full variable domain, completed using reference TRBV15 and TRBJ1-1, is DAMVIQNPRYQVTQFGKPVTLSCSQTLNHNVMYWYQQKSSQAPKLLFHYYDKDFNNEADTPDNFQSRRPNTSFCFLDIRSPGLGDTAMYLCATSRVRTLTANTEAFFGQGTRLTVV.